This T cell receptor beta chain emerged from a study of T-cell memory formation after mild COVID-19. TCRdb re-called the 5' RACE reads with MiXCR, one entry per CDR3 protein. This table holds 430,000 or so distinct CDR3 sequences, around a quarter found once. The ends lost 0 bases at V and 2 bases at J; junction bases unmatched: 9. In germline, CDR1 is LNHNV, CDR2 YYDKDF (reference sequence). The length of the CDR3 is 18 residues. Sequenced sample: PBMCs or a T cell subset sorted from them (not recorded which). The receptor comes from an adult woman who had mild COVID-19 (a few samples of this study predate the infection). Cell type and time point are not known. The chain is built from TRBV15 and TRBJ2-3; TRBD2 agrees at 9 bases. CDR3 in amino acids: CATSRDLSGSGFTDTQYF. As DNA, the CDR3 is TGTGCCACCAGCAGAGATCTTAGCGGGAGCGGGTTCACAGATACGCAGTATTTT.